Included here is one T cell receptor (beta chain) sequence, with context. The antigen it recognizes is unknown. No much larger clone is present one base from it, and per-base qualities are unavailable. Profiling of TCR beta VDJ combinations and CDR3 sequences used genomic DNA as the template. An Illumina HiSeq 2000 was the platform used for TCR repertoire sequencing. Regarding the original processing steps: Repertoire assessment relied on Simpson's diversity index, CDR3 size and DJ length profiles, and TRBV/TRBJ rearrangement plots. The immunodominant clone was defined as the most abundant DNA sequence in deep sequencing data. CDR3 amino acid sequences were screened for sharing across subjects and were compared with published repertoires and the VDJdb database. The public reads were quality trimmed at Q25 with fastp and then assembled into clones with MiXCR by TCRdb, keeping productive beta chains. Entries that share a CDR3 protein sequence are merged under the most common genes and DNA. These V and J calls derive from TCRdb rather than the authors' analysis. The sample has some 410,000 distinct CDR3 sequences on record, around 68% of them singletons. The ten largest make up 3.5% to 4.5% of the sample.

These data originate in a study of CD8+CD57+ T cells in acquired aplastic anemia listed by TCRdb under 2018. As for the study more broadly: A mean of around 3.3 ug of DNA, ranging from roughly 0.18 to 30 ug, was extracted from sorted CD4+ and CD8+ cells. An average of approximately 9.8 million reads for CD4+ cells and approximately 12 million reads for CD8+ cells was obtained from healthy donor samples.

At the junction V is shortened by 4 bases and J by 3 bases, with 13 bases in between. The germline V gene (reference sequence) supplies CDR1 MNHNY and CDR2 SVGAGI. From its cysteine to its phenylalanine, the CDR3 spans 15 amino acids. Just the 45-base CDR3 DNA is kept, in frame starting at base 1. In this study, sorted CD4+ and CD8+ T cells from the blood of healthy subjects and of severe aplastic anemia patients had their TCR repertoires deep-sequenced. Ficoll-Paque density gradient centrifugation was used to isolate peripheral blood mononuclear cells. Before DNA extraction, CD4+ and CD8+ T cells were sorted by FACS or by magnetic beads. The study at large found these results: Although 25 to 30 CD8+ CDR3 sequences were shared by patients and controls, these sequences appeared highly expressed in patients and within the immunodominant clones of patients. No significant difference in CD8+ Simpson's diversity was found between patients and healthy controls (P=0.060).

The rearrangement joined TRBV6-6 to TRBJ1-5; no D segment can be confidently identified. This clonotype originated in a human donor in good health, serving as a control. The sample comprised sorted CD4+, CD8+, or CD8+CD57+ T cells (not recorded which) from PBMCs. The CDR3 region has the sequence CASSWSGVDNQPQHF. The base sequence is TGTGCCAGCAGTTGGTCCGGGGTCGACAATCAGCCCCAGCATTTT.